The TCR beta chain under discussion was sequenced for a study of cytomegalovirus exposure and HLA in healthy donors. General observations from the study: In an earlier analysis, in under 700 donors, most V segments appeared productive either ~87% or ~30% of the time. The authors listed about 170 TCR beta chains as cytomegalovirus-associated.

V lost 5 bases to trimming and J lost 6 bases; unmatched junction nucleotides: 4. Germline lookup yields CDR1 SGHTA and CDR2 FQGNSA. This CDR3 is 13 amino acids long. The PCR had 60 Vbeta and 13 Jbeta primers. TCRdb's table, derived via immunoSEQ multiplex PCR, lists solely in-frame clones and lacks some. The sample lists over 150,000 clones, approximately 84% occurring once. Of note for this clone: No antigen is known for it.

Sample: PBMCs. This rearrangement joins TRBV7-2 to TRBJ1-1; 9 bases fit TRBD1. The TCR was taken from a girl under three years old in good health and CMV-seronegative. CDR3: CASSRDRVAEAFF. The CDR3, as DNA: TGTGCCAGCAGCCGGGACAGGGTGGCTGAAGCTTTCTTT.